The sequence of this T cell receptor beta chain was determined in a study of control samples from healthy donors and cancer patients. Germline V gene data show CDR1 as SGHDT and CDR2 as YYEEEE. V shed 6 bases and J shed 8 bases, with 20 bases lying between them. This CDR3 has 15 amino acids. Clones were read by immunoSEQ multiplex PCR, and TCRdb kept only the in-frame ones, dropping some. The sample holds some 100,000 clones; around nine tenths are singletons and the top ten take 4% to 5.5%. This TCR was sampled from a human donor in good health. The donor label of this sample is uncertain. V is TRBV5-6 and J is TRBJ2-2; D possibly corresponds to TRBD2 (6 bases). What was sequenced was blood. CDR3 in DNA: TGTGCCAGCACCCCCCGGGCAGGGAGGAGGGGGGAGCTGTTTTTT. Amino acids: CASTPRAGRRGELFF.